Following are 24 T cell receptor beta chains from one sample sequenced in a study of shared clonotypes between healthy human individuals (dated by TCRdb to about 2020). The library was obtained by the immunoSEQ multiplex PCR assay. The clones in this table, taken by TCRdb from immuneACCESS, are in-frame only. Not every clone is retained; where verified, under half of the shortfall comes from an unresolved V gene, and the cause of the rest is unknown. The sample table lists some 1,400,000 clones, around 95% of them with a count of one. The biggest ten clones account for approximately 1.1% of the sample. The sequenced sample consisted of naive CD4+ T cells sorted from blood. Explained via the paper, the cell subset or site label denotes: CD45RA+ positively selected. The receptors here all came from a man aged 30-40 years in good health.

In DNA, the CDR3 is TGTGCCTGGGGGGTTTACGGGGAGCTGTTTTTT. Translation: CAWGVYGELFF. V gene TRBV30 combines with J gene TRBJ2-2, with D unclear. CDR3 size: 11 residues. V lost 5 bases and J 7 bases, leaving 8 bases between the germline ends. The V gene's germline CDR1 is GTSNPN and CDR2 SVGIG (reference sequence).

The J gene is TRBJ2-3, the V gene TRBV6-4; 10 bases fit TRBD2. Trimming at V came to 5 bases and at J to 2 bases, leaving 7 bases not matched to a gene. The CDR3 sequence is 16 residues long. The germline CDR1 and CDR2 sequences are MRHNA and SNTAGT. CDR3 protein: CASSPISGRNTDTQYF. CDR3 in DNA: TGTGCCAGCAGTCCTATTAGCGGGAGGAACACAGATACGCAGTATTTT.

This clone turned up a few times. The chain's CDR3 is CASKRLAVYEQYF. CDR3 DNA sequence: TGTGCCAGCAAACGCCTAGCGGTATACGAGCAGTACTTC. The chain recombines TRBV27 with TRBJ2-7, with TRBD2 matching 7 bases. This CDR3 has 13 amino acids. V dropped 7 bases and J dropped 4; count of bases not matched to a gene: 7. Germline lookup yields CDR1 MNHEY and CDR2 SMNVEV (reference sequence).

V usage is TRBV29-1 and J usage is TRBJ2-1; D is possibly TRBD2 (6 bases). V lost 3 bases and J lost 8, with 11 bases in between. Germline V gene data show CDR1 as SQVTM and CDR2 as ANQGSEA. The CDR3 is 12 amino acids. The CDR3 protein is CSVDSGGDEQFF. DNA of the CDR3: TGCAGCGTTGATAGCGGTGGGGATGAGCAGTTCTTC.

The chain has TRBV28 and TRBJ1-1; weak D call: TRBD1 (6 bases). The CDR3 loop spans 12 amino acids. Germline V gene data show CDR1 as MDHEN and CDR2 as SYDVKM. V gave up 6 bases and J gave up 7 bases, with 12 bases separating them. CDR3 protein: CASSSNRVEAFF. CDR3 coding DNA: TGTGCCAGCAGCTCCAACAGGGTTGAAGCTTTCTTT.

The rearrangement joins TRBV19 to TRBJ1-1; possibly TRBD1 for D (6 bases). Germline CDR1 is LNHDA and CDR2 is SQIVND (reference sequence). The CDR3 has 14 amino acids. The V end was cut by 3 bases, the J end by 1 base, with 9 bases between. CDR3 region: CASSMTGPNTEAFF. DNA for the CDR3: TGTGCCAGTAGTATGACAGGTCCGAACACTGAAGCTTTCTTT.

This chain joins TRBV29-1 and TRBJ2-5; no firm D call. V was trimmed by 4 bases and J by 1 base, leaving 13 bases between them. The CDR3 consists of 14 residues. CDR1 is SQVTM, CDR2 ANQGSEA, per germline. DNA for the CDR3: TGCAGCGTTGTGGTTGGGTCGCTCCAAGAGACCCAGTACTTC. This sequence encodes CSVVVGSLQETQYF. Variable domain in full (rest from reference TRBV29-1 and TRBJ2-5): SAVISQKPSRDICQRGTSLTIQCQVDSQVTMMFWYRQQPGQSLTLIATANQGSEATYESGFVIDKFPISRPNLTFSTLTVSNMSPEDSSIYLCSVVVGSLQETQYFGPGTRLLVL.

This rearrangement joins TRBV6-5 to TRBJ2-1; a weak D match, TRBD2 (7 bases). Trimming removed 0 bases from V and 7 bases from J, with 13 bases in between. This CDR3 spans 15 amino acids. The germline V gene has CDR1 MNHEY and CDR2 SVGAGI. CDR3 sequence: CASSYSGGGHNEQFF. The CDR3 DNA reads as TGTGCCAGCAGTTACTCGGGAGGGGGTCATAATGAGCAGTTCTTC.

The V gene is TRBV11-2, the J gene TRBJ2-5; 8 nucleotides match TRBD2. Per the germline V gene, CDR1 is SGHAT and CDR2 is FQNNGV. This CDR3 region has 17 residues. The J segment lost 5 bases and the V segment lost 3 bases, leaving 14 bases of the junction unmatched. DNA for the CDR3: TGTGCCAGCAGCTTCTCTGGGAGTCGGGAGGGCCGCGAGACCCAGTACTTC. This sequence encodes CASSFSGSREGRETQYF. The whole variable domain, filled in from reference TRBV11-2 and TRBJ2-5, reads EAGVAQSPRYKIIEKRQSVAFWCNPISGHATLYWYQQILGQGPKLLIQFQNNGVVDDSQLPKDRFSAERLKGVDSTLKIQPAKLEDSAVYLCASSFSGSREGRETQYFGPGTRLLVL.

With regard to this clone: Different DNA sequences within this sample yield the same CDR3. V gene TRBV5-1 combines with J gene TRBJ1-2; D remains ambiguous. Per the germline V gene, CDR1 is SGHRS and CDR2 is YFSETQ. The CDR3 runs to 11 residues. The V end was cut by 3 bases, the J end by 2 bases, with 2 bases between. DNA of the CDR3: TGCGCCAGCAGCTCAAACTATGGCTACACCTTC. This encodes CASSSNYGYTF.

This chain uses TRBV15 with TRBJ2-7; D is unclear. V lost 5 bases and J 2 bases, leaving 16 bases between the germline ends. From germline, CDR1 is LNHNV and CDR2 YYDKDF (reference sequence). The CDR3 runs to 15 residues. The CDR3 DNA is TGTGCCACCAGCCCGGGCTTATGGGCAACCTACGAGCAGTACTTC. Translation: CATSPGLWATYEQYF.

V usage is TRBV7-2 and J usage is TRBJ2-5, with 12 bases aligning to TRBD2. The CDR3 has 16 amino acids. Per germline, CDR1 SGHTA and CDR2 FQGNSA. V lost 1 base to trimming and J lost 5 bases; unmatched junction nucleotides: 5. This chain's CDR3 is CASSLELAGGEETQYF. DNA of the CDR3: TGTGCCAGCAGCTTAGAACTAGCGGGAGGAGAGGAGACCCAGTACTTC.

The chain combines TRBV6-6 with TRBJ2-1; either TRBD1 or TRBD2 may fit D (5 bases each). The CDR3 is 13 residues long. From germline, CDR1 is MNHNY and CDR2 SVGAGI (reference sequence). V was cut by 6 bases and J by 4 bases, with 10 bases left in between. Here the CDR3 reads CASRGERYNEQFF. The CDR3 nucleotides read TGTGCCAGCAGGGGGGAGCGGTACAATGAGCAGTTCTTC.

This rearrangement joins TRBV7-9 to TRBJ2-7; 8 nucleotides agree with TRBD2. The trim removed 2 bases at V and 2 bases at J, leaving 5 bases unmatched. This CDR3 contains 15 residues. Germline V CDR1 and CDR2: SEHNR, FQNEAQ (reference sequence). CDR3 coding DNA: TGTGCCAGCAGCTTAATTGTTAGCGGGACCTACGAGCAGTACTTC. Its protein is CASSLIVSGTYEQYF.

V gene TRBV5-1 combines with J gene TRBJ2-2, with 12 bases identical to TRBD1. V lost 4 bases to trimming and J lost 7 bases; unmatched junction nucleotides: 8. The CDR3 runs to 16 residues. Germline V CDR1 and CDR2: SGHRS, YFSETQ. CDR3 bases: TGCGCCAGCAGCCCGGGACAGGGGGCGCTGGTCGGGGAGCTGTTTTTT. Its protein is CASSPGQGALVGELFF.

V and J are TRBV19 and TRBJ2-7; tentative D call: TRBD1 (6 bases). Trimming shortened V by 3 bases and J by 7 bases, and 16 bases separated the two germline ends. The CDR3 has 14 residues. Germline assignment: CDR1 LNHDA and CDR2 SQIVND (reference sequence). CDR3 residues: CASSIRQAGLEQYF. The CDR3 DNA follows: TGTGCCAGTAGTATCCGACAGGCCGGCCTTGAGCAGTACTTC.

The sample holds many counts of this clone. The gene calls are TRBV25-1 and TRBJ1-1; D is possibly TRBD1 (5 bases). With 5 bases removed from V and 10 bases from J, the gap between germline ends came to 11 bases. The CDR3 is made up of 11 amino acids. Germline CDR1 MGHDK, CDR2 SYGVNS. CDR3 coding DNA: TGTGCCAGCAGTACTCAGGGATCAGCTTTCTTT. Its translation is CASSTQGSAFF.

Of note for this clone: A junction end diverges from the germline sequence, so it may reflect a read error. CDR3 nucleotide sequence: TGTGCCAGCAGCTTGGGGCAGACCCAGTACTTC. Protein: CASSLGQTQYF. The J gene is TRBJ2-5, the V gene TRBV5-1, with D possibly TRBD1 on 5 matching bases. The length of the CDR3 is 11 residues. Germline V gives CDR1 SGHRS, CDR2 YFSETQ.

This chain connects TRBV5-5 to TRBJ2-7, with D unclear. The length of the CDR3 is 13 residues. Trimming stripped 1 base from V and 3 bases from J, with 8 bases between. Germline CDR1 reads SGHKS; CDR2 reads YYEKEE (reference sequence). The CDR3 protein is CASSLRSNYEQYF. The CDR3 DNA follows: TGTGCCAGCAGCTTGCGTTCAAACTACGAGCAGTACTTC.

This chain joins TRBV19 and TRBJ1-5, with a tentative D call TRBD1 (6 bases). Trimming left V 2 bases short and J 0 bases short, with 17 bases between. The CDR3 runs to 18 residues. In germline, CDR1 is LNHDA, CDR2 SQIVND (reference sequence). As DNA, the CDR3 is TGTGCCAGTAGTATACCCCCCCGGGACAACTATAGCAATCAGCCCCAGCATTTT. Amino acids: CASSIPPRDNYSNQPQHF. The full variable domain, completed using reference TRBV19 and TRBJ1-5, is DGGITQSPKYLFRKEGQNVTLSCEQNLNHDAMYWYRQDPGQGLRLIYYSQIVNDFQKGDIAEGYSVSREKKESFPLTVTSAQKNPTAFYLCASSIPPRDNYSNQPQHFGDGTRLSIL.

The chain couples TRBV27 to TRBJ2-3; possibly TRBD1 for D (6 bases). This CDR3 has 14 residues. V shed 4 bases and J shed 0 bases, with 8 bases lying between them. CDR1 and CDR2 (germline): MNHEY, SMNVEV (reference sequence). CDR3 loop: CASSWGRSTDTQYF. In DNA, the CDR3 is TGTGCCAGCAGTTGGGGGCGCAGCACAGATACGCAGTATTTT.

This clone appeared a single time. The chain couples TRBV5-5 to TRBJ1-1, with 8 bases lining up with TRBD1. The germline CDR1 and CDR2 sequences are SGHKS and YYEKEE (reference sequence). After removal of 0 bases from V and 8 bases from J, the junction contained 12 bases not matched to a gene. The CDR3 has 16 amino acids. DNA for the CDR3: TGTGCCAGCAGCTTGGGGGAGGGCAGGGGGCCCCACGAAGCTTTCTTT. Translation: CASSLGEGRGPHEAFF.

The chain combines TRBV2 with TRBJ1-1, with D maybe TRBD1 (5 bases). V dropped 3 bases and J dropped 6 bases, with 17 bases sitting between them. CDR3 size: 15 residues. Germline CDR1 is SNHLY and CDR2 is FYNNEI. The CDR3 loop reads CASSDRSRVGPEAFF. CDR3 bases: TGTGCCAGCAGTGATAGGTCCAGGGTTGGCCCTGAAGCTTTCTTT.

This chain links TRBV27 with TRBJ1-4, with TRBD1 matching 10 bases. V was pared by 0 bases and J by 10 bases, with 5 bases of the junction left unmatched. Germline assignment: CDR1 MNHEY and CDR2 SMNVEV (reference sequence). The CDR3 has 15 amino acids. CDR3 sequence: CASSLSDRGRGKLFF. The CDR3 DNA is TGTGCCAGCAGTTTATCTGACAGGGGGCGCGGAAAACTGTTTTTT. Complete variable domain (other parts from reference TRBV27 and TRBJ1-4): EAQVTQNPRYLITVTGKKLTVTCSQNMNHEYMSWYRQDPGLGLRQIYYSMNVEVTDKGDVPEGYKVSRKEKRNFPLILESPSPNQTSLYFCASSLSDRGRGKLFFGSGTQLSVL.